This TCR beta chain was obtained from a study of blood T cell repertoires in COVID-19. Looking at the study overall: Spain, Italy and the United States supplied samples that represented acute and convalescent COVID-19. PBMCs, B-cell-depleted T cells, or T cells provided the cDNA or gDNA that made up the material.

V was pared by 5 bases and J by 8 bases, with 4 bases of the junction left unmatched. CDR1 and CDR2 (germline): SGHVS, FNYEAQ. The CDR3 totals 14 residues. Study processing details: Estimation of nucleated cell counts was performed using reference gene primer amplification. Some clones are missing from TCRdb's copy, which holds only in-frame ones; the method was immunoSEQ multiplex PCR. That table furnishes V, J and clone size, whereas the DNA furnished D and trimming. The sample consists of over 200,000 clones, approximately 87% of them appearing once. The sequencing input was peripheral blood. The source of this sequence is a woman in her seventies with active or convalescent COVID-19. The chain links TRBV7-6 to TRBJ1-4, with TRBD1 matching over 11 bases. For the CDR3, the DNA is TGTGCCAGCAGCCAGGGACAGGGGGGAGAAAAACTGTTTTTT. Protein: CASSQGQGGEKLFF.